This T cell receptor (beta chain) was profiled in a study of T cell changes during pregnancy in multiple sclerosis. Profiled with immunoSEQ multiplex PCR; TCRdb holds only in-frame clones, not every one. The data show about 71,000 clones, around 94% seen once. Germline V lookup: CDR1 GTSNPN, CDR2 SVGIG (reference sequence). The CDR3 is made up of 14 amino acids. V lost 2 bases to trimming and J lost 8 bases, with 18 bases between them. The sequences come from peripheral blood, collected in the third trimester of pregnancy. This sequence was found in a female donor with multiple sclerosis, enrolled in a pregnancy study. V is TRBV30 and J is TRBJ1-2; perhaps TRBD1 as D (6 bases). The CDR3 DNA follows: TGTGCCTGGAGTCCAATTACGGACAGCCGAGGCTACACCTTC. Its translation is CAWSPITDSRGYTF. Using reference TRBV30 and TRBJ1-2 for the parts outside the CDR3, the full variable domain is SQTIHQWPATLVQPVGSPLSLECTVEGTSNPNLYWYRQAAGRGLQLLFYSVGIGQISSEVPQNLSASRPQDRQFILSSKKLLLSDSGFYLCAWSPITDSRGYTFGSGTRLTVV.